This T cell receptor (beta chain) was sequenced during a study of PD-1 blockade in classical Hodgkin lymphoma (dated by TCRdb to the early 2020s). Turning to the overall study: Nivolumab dosing was 3 mg/kg intravenously every 2 weeks, continuing until either disease progression or unacceptable toxicity. To define a peripheral blood immune signature of response to PD-1 blockade in classical Hodgkin lymphoma, the study combined TCR beta sequencing with CyTOF. Points the paper makes about the study in general: Trial patients achieving complete response had baseline diversity similar to newly diagnosed patients, whereas partial responders and progressors had significantly lower diversity. The study covered only a single clinical trial cohort, and the causes of the repertoire differences, possibly disease activity or prior therapy, were still not defined. Baseline TCR diversity was reported to be lower in newly diagnosed patients than in healthy donors and to be lower still in relapsed/refractory patients. Diversity was lower in patients who began nivolumab less than 1 year after ASCT, so these patients were left out of later analyses to avoid confounding by immune reconstitution. A significant rise by C4D1 was seen in CD4+ but not CD8+ TCR diversity (p=0.0027 vs p=0.16), with the rise being most apparent in complete responders (p=0.02).

Worth noting for this clone: What this receptor recognizes is not known. No base-level quality is on record; no much larger clone is a single base apart.

Genomic DNA was isolated using the Qiagen DNeasy kit from unsorted PBMCs as well as from negatively selected CD4+ and CD8+ fractions. TCR beta CDR3 regions were subjected to amplification by immunoSEQ multiplex PCR with primers that anneal to V and J segments. A synthetic immune receptor repertoire was used to minimize amplification bias, and any remaining bias was removed computationally after sequencing. The original methods were these. Repertoire diversity was quantified as the Shannon entropy index using custom Python scripts. Unsorted, CD4+ and CD8+ repertoires were examined separately, except in combined analyses, for which CD4+ and CD8+ sequences were merged in silico. A clone was considered expanded if an increase in frequency of at least 2-fold after treatment relative to C1D1 was found, and a pseudocount of 0.5 was applied to clones undetected at baseline. Clones with 0 or 1 copy at C1D1 were defined as singleton clones, while clones with 2 or more copies were defined as non-singleton clones. By matching protein sequences in sorted samples from the same patient, clones expanded in unsorted samples were annotated as CD4+, CD8+ or unknown. Wilcoxon tests on paired samples were used to test diversity changes from C1D1 to C4D1. Drawn from immuneACCESS, this table holds only the in-frame rearrangements with V and J called that TCRdb kept. Clones are partly lost; checked studies trace under half to an unresolved V gene and leave the rest unexplained. The V and J calls and clone size are taken from that table; D and trimming were inferred from the DNA. For this sample the table gives about 60,000 clones, of which over 85% were detected only once. The ten largest clonotypes hold 7.5% to 10% of the sample.

The time point label here, explained by the study, means: cycle 1 day 1 (C1D1), immediately before nivolumab initiation. All trial patients had relapsed after autologous stem cell transplantation, with cohorts A, B and C differing in prior brentuximab vedotin exposure. The trial cohort included 50 to 70 patients with relapsed/refractory classical Hodgkin lymphoma, and each patient had a best overall response of complete response, partial response or progressive disease. In the multi-cohort phase II CheckMate 205 trial, trial patients received single-agent nivolumab. An independent review committee assessed best overall response by applying the 2007 International Working Group response criteria. Trial PBMCs were collected just before the start of nivolumab (C1D1) and during therapy at cycle 2 day 1 and cycle 4 day 1. Peripheral blood was collected in 8 mL Vacutainer Cell Preparation Tubes, from which PBMCs were isolated by centrifugation and then cryopreserved.

CDR1 is given as MDHEN and CDR2 as SYDVKM, both from the germline V gene. Including the terminal cysteine and phenylalanine, the CDR3 comprises 16 residues. CDR3 DNA only is kept here, 48 bases in frame from base 1. After removal of 5 bases from V and 2 bases from J, the junction retains 11 bases not matched to a gene. This material consisted of peripheral blood mononuclear cells (PBMCs), taken at baseline. The rearranged chain carries TRBV28 and TRBJ2-5; TRBD1 fits 7 bases in the junction. The TCR sequence derives from a human donor with classical Hodgkin lymphoma. The CDR3 is CASSLLDRYFQETQYF. The DNA is as follows: TGTGCCAGCAGTCTACTGGACAGGTACTTTCAAGAGACCCAGTACTTC.